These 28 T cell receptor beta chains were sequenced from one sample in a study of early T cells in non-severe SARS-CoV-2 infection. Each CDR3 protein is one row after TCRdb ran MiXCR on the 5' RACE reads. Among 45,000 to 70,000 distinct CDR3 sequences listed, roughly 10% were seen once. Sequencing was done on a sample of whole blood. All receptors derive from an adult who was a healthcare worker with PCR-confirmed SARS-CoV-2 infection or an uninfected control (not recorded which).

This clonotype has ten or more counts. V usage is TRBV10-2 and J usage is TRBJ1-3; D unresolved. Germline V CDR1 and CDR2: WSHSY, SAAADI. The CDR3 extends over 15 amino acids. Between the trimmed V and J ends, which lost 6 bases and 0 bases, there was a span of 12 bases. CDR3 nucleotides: TGCGCCAGCAGGAGAATGGAAGTCTCTGGAAACACCATATATTTT. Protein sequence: CASRRMEVSGNTIYF.

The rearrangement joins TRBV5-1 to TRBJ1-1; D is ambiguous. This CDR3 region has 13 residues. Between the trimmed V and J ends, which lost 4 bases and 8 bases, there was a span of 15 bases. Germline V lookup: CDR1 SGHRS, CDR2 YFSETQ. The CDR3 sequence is CASSLGTETEAFF. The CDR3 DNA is TGCGCCAGCAGCCTAGGAACAGAGACAGAAGCTTTCTTT.

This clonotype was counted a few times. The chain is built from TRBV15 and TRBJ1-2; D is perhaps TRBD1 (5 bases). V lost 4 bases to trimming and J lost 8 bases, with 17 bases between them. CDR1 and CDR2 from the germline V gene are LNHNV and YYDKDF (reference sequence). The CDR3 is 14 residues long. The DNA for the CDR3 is TGTGCCACCAGCATCCAAAGGGCAGGGAAAGGCTACACCTTC. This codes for CATSIQRAGKGYTF.

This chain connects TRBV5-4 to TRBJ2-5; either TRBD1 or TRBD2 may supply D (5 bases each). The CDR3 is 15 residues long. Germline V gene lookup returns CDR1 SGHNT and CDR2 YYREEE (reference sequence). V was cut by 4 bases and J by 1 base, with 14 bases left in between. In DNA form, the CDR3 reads TGTGCCAGCAGCCCGGGACCGCTCGTCCAAGAGACCCAGTACTTC. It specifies CASSPGPLVQETQYF.

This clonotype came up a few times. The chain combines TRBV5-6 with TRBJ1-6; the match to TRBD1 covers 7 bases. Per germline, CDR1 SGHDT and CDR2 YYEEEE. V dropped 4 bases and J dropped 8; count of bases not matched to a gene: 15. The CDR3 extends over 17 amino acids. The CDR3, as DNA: TGTGCCAGCAGCCCCCCTTACCGGGGACAGACCTATTCACCCCTCCACTTT. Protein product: CASSPPYRGQTYSPLHF. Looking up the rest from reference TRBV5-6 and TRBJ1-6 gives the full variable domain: DAGVTQSPTHLIKTRGQQVTLRCSPKSGHDTVSWYQQALGQGPQFIFQYYEEEERQRGNFPDRFSGHQFPNYSSELNVNALLLGDSALYLCASSPPYRGQTYSPLHFGNGTRLTVT.

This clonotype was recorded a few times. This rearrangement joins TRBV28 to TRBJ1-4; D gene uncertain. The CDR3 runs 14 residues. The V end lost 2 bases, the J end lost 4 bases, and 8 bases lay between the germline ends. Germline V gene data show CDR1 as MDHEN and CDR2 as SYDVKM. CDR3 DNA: TGTGCCAGCAGTTTAAGGCAGCTTAATGAAAAACTGTTTTTT. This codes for CASSLRQLNEKLFF.

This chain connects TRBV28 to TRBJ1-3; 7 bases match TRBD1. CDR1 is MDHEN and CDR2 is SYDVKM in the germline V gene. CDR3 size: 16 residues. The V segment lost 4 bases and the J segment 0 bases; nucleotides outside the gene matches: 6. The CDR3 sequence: CASSSPGGSSGNTIYF. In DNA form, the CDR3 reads TGTGCCAGCAGTTCCCCAGGGGGAAGCTCTGGAAACACCATATATTTT.

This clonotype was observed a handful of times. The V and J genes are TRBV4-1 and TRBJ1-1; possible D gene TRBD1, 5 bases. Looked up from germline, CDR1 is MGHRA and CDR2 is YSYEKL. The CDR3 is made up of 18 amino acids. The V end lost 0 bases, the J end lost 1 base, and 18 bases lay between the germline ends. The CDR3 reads CASSQETLPGRGNTEAFF. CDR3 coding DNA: TGCGCCAGCAGCCAAGAAACCCTTCCGGGACGAGGGAACACTGAAGCTTTCTTT.

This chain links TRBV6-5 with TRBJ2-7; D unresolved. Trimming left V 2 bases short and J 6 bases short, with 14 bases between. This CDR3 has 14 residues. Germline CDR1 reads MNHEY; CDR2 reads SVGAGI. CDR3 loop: CASSYLPVAGEQYF. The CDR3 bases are TGTGCCAGCAGTTACCTACCCGTTGCCGGCGAGCAGTACTTC.

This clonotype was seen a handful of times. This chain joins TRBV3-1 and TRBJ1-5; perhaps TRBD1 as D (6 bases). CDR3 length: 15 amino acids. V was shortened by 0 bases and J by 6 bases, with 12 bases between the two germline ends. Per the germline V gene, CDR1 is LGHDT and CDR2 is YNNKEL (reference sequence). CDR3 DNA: TGTGCCAGCAGCCAAGATACGAACAGGGCTCAGCCCCAGCATTTT. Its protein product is CASSQDTNRAQPQHF.

The CDR3 protein is CASSYSGSGADTEAFF. CDR3 coding DNA: TGTGCCAGCAGTTACTCGGGGTCAGGAGCAGACACTGAAGCTTTCTTT. This sequence joins TRBV6-5 and TRBJ1-1; D gene uncertain. The CDR3 is 16 amino acids. Germline loops: CDR1 MNHEY, CDR2 SVGAGI. V lost 0 bases, J lost 3 bases, and 14 bases lay in between.

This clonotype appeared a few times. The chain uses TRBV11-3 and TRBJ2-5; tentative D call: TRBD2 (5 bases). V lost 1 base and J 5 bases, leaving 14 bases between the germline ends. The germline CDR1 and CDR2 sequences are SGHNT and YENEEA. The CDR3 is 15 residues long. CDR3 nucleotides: TGTGCCAGCAGCTTAGGAGGCAGTACGGGGGAGACCCAGTACTTC. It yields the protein CASSLGGSTGETQYF.

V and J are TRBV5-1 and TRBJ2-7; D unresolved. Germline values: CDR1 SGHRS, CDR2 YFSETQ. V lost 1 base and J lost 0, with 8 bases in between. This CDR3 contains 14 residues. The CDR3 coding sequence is TGCGCCAGCAGCTTGTCTCAGAGCTCCTACGAGCAGTACTTC. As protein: CASSLSQSSYEQYF.

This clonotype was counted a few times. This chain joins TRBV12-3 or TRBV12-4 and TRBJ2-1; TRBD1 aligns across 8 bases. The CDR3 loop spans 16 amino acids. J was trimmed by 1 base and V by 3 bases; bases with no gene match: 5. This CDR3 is CASSFGTGGSYNEQFF. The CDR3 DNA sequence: TGTGCCAGCAGTTTCGGAACAGGGGGATCCTACAATGAGCAGTTCTTC.

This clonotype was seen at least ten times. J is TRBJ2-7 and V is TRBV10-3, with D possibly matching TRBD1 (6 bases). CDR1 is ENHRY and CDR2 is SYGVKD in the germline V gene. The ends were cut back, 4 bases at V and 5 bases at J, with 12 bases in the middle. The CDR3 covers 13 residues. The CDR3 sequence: CAISVQGTDEQYF. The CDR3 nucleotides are TGTGCCATCAGTGTACAGGGTACCGACGAGCAGTACTTC.

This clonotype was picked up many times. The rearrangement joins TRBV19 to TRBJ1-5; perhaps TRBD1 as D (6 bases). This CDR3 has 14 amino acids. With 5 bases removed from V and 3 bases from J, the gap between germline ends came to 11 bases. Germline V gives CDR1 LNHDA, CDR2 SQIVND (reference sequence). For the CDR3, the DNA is TGTGCCAGTAGTTTACAGGGCACCAATCAGCCCCAGCATTTT. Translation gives CASSLQGTNQPQHF.

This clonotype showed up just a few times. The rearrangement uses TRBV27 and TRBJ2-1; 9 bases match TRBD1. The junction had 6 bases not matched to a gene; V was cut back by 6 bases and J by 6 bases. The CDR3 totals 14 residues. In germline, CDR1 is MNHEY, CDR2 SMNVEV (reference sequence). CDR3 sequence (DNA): TGTGCCAGCAGCTCCGGGACAGGGTCCAATGAGCAGTTCTTC. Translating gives CASSSGTGSNEQFF.

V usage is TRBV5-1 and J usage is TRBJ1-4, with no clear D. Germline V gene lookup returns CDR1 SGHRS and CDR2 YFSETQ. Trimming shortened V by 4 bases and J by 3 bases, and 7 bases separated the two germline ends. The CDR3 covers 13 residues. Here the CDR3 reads CASSRTANEKLFF. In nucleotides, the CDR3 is TGCGCCAGCAGCCGGACCGCTAATGAAAAACTGTTTTTT.

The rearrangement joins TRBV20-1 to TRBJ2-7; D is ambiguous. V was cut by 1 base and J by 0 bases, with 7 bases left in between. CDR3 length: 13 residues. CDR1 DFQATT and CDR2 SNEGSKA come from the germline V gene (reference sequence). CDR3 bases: TGCAGTGCTAGAGGGGAAACCTCCTACGAGCAGTACTTC. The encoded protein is CSARGETSYEQYF.

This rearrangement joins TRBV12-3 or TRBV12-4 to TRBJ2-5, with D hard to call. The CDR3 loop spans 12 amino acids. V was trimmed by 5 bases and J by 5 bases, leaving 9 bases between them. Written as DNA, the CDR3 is TGTGCCAGCAGTCCCCCTCTCGAGACCCAGTACTTC. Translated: CASSPPLETQYF.

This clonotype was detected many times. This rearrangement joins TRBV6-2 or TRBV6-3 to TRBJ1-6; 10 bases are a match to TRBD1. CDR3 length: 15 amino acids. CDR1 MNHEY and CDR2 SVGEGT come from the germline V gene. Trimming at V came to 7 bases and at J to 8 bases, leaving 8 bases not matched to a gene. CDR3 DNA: TGTGCCAGCAATCCCCGGGGACAGGGGTATTCACCCCTCCACTTT. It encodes CASNPRGQGYSPLHF.

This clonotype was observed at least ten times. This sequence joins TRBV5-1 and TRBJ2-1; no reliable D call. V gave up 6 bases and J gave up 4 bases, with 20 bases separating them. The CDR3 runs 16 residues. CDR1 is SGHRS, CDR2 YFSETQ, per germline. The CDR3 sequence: CASIRGGAGGYNEQFF. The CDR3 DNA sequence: TGCGCCAGCATCCGTGGTGGCGCAGGCGGATACAATGAGCAGTTCTTC.

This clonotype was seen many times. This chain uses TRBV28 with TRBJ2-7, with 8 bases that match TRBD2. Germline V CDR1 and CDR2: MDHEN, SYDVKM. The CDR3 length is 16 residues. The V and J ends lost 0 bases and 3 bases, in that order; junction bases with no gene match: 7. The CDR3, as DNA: TGTGCCAGCAGTTTATGGGGTAGCGGGAAGGACTACGAGCAGTACTTC. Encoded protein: CASSLWGSGKDYEQYF.

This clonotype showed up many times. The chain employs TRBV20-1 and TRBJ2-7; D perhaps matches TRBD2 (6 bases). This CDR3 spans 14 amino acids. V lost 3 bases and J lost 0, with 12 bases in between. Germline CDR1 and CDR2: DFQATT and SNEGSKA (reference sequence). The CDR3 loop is CSASLAGFSYEQYF. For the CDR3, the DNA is TGCAGTGCTAGTTTGGCGGGGTTCTCCTACGAGCAGTACTTC.

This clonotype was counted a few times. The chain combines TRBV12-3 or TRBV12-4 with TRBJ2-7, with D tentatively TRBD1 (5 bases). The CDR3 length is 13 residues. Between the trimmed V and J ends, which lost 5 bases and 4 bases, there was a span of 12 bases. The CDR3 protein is CASSIGHRYEQYF. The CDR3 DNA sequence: TGTGCCAGCAGTATCGGACATAGGTACGAGCAGTACTTC.

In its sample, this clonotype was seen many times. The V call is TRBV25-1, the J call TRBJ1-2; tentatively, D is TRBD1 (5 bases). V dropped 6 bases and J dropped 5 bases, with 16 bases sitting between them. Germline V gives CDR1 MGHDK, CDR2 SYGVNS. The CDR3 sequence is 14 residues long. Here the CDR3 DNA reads TGTGCCAGCAGCCAGGGCCCCGGCCCATATGGCTACACCTTC. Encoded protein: CASSQGPGPYGYTF.

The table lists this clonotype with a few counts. The CDR3 coding sequence is TGCGCCAGCAGCTTGGGCGGAACAACCGATGAAAAACTGTTTTTT. The encoded protein is CASSLGGTTDEKLFF. V is TRBV5-1 and J is TRBJ1-4; no clear D. Trimming shortened V by 0 bases and J by 6 bases, and 12 bases separated the two germline ends. The CDR3 runs 15 residues. Germline CDR1 is SGHRS and CDR2 is YFSETQ.

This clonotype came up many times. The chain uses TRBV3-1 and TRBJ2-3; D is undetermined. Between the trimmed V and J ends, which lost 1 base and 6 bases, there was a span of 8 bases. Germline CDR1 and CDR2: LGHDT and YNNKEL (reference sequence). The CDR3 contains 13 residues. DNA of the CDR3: TGTGCCAGCAGCCAAGTATACGTGGATACGCAGTATTTT. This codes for CASSQVYVDTQYF.